This T cell receptor (beta chain) was found in a study of blood T cell repertoires in COVID-19. As for the study in general: Italy, Spain and the United States were the sources of the convalescent and acute COVID-19 samples.

Original handling: Nucleated cell counts were estimated from reference gene primer amplification. Method: immunoSEQ multiplex PCR; TCRdb's copy keeps in-frame clones and lacks some. V and J calls and clone size are copied from that table; D and trimming were computed from the DNA. The sample holds roughly 380,000 clones; over 65% are singletons and the top ten take about 1.2%. This clone showed up just once. From germline, CDR1 is SGHRS and CDR2 YFSETQ. CDR3 length equals 11 residues. V lost 6 bases, J lost 5 bases, and 1 base stayed unmatched. This sequence was found in a human donor with acute or convalescent COVID-19. The donor label of this sample is uncertain. The J gene is TRBJ1-1, the V gene TRBV5-1, with 7 bases fitting TRBD1. Sequencing was performed on peripheral blood. This CDR3 reads CASTTGTEAFF. The CDR3 nucleotides read TGCGCCAGCACGACAGGGACTGAAGCTTTCTTT.